Below, 29 T cell receptor beta chains from the same sample are listed, as sequenced in a study of blood T cells in healthy people across ages (dated by TCRdb to between 2015 and 2017). Libraries were prepared through 5' RACE. A second about 7 to 12 cycle PCR used a sample-barcoded 5' primer and a J-beta primer mix. In TCRdb, the public reads were trimmed at Q25 with fastp and aligned with MiXCR, with productive beta chains retained. CDR3 protein sequences are deduplicated, and each keeps its most common genes and DNA. The sample table lists some 1,800,000 distinct CDR3 sequences, about two fifths of them with a count of one. The ten biggest clones cover 23% of the sample. Sequencing was performed on blood. These receptors were obtained from a human donor in good health.

This clonotype was seen just once. One junction end does not reproduce the germline sequence, and a read error may be involved. In DNA, the CDR3 is TGTGCCAGCAGTTTGGACAGGGCTTATACGCTGTATTTT. Its translation is CASSLDRAYTLYF. The V call is TRBV12-3 or TRBV12-4, the J call TRBJ2-3; 8 positions agree with TRBD1. The CDR3 is 13 amino acids.

This clonotype has just a few counts. V and J are TRBV6-2 or TRBV6-3 and TRBJ1-2; the D gene is possibly TRBD1 (6 bases). CDR1 and CDR2 from the germline V gene are MNHEY and SVGEGT. The CDR3 extends over 12 amino acids. Trimming shortened V by 8 bases and J by 2 bases, and 9 bases separated the two germline ends. CDR3 sequence (DNA): TGTGCCAGCGAGGACAGCAACTATGGCTACACCTTC. It specifies CASEDSNYGYTF.

This clonotype was seen just once. The CDR3: CSAQETSGVMNEQFF. CDR3 in DNA: TGCAGTGCTCAGGAAACTAGCGGGGTCATGAATGAGCAGTTCTTC. The V call is TRBV20-1, the J call TRBJ2-1, with 10 bases fitting TRBD2. Germline CDR1 and CDR2: DFQATT and SNEGSKA (reference sequence). The CDR3 sequence is 15 residues long. With V trimmed by 5 bases and J by 7 bases, 11 bases remained unmatched.

This chain connects TRBV6-6 to TRBJ1-2, with 9 bases identical to TRBD1. Germline V gene data show CDR1 as MNHNY and CDR2 as SVGAGI (reference sequence). The CDR3 has 13 amino acids. Unmatched junction bases numbered 8, after V lost 7 bases and J lost 8 bases. The CDR3 here is CASNEQGAGGYTF. The CDR3, as DNA: TGTGCCAGCAACGAACAGGGGGCTGGCGGCTACACCTTC.

This clonotype was seen more than once but under ten times. V usage is TRBV7-9 and J usage is TRBJ1-2; no definite D call. This CDR3 spans 10 amino acids. Germline V lookup: CDR1 SEHNR, CDR2 FQNEAQ (reference sequence). Trimming took 2 bases from V and 7 from J, leaving 2 bases between them. For the CDR3, the DNA is TGTGCCAGCAGCTTAATTGGCTACACCTTC. Protein sequence: CASSLIGYTF.

About this clonotype: The junction departs from the called germline gene at one end, perhaps through a read error. The chain joins TRBV4-1 to TRBJ1-1; 9 nucleotides agree with TRBD1. This CDR3 is built from 14 residues. CDR1 is MGHRA, CDR2 YSYEKL, per germline. The CDR3 spells CASKKQGARTVAFF. The CDR3 DNA reads as TGCGCCAGCAAAAAACAGGGGGCGAGAACTGTAGCTTTCTTT.

This clonotype occurred once. V usage is TRBV4-3 and J usage is TRBJ2-1; D is perhaps TRBD2 (5 bases). Trimming left V 4 bases short and J 8 bases short, with 21 bases between. Germline-derived CDR1 and CDR2 are LGHNA and YSLEER. This CDR3 spans 16 amino acids. The CDR3 nucleotides are TGCGCCAGCAGCCCCGAAGTATGGCGGGTGGGCGATGAGCAGTTCTTC. Amino acids: CASSPEVWRVGDEQFF.

CDR3 coding DNA: TGTGCCAGCAGTTTTATGGGACTAGCGAACACCGGGGAGCTGTTTTTT. It yields the protein CASSFMGLANTGELFF. The chain carries TRBV7-6 and TRBJ2-2, with 8 bases that match TRBD2. Germline V gene sequence: CDR1 SGHVS, CDR2 FNYEAQ. Trimming cost V 6 bases and J 0 bases; bases outside gene matches: 6. The CDR3 has 16 residues.

Only a few counts were recorded for this clonotype. The CDR3 region is CASSRPGLAGGNTGELFF. The CDR3 region has the DNA TGTGCCAGCAGCCGACCGGGACTAGCGGGGGGTAACACCGGGGAGCTGTTTTTT. The rearrangement joins TRBV7-9 to TRBJ2-2, with TRBD2 identical over 15 bases. Per the germline V gene, CDR1 is SEHNR and CDR2 is FQNEAQ (reference sequence). The CDR3 spans 18 residues. Trimming took 5 bases from V and 2 from J; bases not matched to a gene: 6.

This chain uses TRBV25-1 with TRBJ2-3; D is perhaps TRBD1 or TRBD2 (5 bases each). This CDR3 has 15 amino acids. V was shortened by 6 bases and J by 3 bases, with 16 bases between the two germline ends. The germline V gene has CDR1 MGHDK and CDR2 SYGVNS. CDR3 sequence: CASSERGRGTDTQYF. In nucleotides, the CDR3 is TGTGCCAGCAGCGAGAGGGGAAGGGGAACAGATACGCAGTATTTT.

This clonotype was counted ten times or more. CDR3 amino acids: CASSLRDREVGYEQYF. The CDR3, as DNA: TGTGCCAGCAGCCTACGGGACAGGGAAGTGGGCTACGAGCAGTACTTC. The V call is TRBV7-6, the J call TRBJ2-7, with 9 nucleotides matching TRBD1. The CDR3 covers 16 residues. The germline gives CDR1 SGHVS, CDR2 FNYEAQ. Unmatched junction bases numbered 11, after V lost 5 bases and J lost 3 bases.

This chain connects TRBV12-3 or TRBV12-4 to TRBJ1-2, with unresolved D. Trimming removed 5 bases from V and 0 bases from J, with 10 bases in between. The CDR3 is 14 amino acids. The CDR3 DNA reads TGTGCCAGCAGTCCCAAGTTAGCTAACTATGGCTACACCTTC. Translation gives CASSPKLANYGYTF.

This chain links TRBV5-5 with TRBJ2-3; D is possibly TRBD2 (7 bases). This CDR3 region has 14 residues. V was cut by 6 bases and J by 6 bases, with 17 bases left in between. Germline values: CDR1 SGHKS, CDR2 YYEKEE (reference sequence). The CDR3 is CASNVWGGMDTQYF. The CDR3 DNA is TGTGCCAGCAATGTGTGGGGGGGCATGGATACGCAGTATTTT.

This chain links TRBV10-3 with TRBJ2-5, with 7 bases lining up with TRBD1. Germline values: CDR1 ENHRY, CDR2 SYGVKD. V was pared by 6 bases and J by 4 bases, with 8 bases of the junction left unmatched. CDR3 length equals 14 residues. CDR3 DNA: TGTGCCATCAGGGAGAGGGGGCGTGGAGAGACCCAGTACTTC. Translating it yields CAIRERGRGETQYF.

V gene TRBV5-1 combines with J gene TRBJ1-4; TRBD1 might be the D (6 bases). The germline gives CDR1 SGHRS, CDR2 YFSETQ. The CDR3 covers 14 residues. V lost 3 bases and J lost 9, with 15 bases in between. CDR3 residues: CASSYSDTGQKLFF. DNA of the CDR3: TGCGCCAGCAGCTACTCGGATACAGGGCAAAAACTGTTTTTT.

This clonotype was detected ten times or more. CDR3 in DNA: TGCAGTGCTATAGTAGCGGGGAAGACCCAGTACTTC. Its translation: CSAIVAGKTQYF. This rearrangement joins TRBV20-1 to TRBJ2-5; 8 bases are shared with TRBD2. V shed 4 bases, J shed 6 bases, and the junction held 4 bases outside the gene matches. CDR1 and CDR2 from the germline V gene are DFQATT and SNEGSKA (reference sequence). The CDR3 contains 12 residues.

The rearrangement joins TRBV29-1 to TRBJ1-3; the D gene is possibly TRBD1 (5 bases). This CDR3 has 13 residues. Per the germline V gene, CDR1 is SQVTM and CDR2 is ANQGSEA. Trimming removed 7 bases at V and 0 bases at J, with 10 bases between. CDR3 amino acids: CSGGTLSGNTIYF. Written as DNA, the CDR3 is TGCAGCGGTGGGACCCTCTCTGGAAACACCATATATTTT.

V gene TRBV28 combines with J gene TRBJ2-3; 10 bases fit TRBD2. Germline loops: CDR1 MDHEN, CDR2 SYDVKM. CDR3 length: 16 amino acids. V lost 3 bases to trimming and J lost 6 bases; unmatched junction nucleotides: 9. CDR3 loop: CASSFVTSGVWDTQYF. CDR3 in DNA: TGTGCCAGCAGTTTTGTCACTAGCGGGGTGTGGGATACGCAGTATTTT.

This clonotype has a single count. V and J are TRBV6-6 and TRBJ1-1, with TRBD1 identical over 7 bases. Germline-derived CDR1 and CDR2 are MNHNY and SVGAGI (reference sequence). The CDR3 contains 16 residues. Trimming at V came to 6 bases and at J to 5 bases, leaving 15 bases not matched to a gene. The CDR3 DNA sequence: TGTGCCAGCAGCCCAACAGGGGTCAGGGGTTTGACTGAAGCTTTCTTT. It encodes CASSPTGVRGLTEAFF.

This chain joins TRBV24-1 and TRBJ2-3; D gene unclear. The CDR3 is 14 residues long. V lost 5 bases and J 0 bases, leaving 8 bases between the germline ends. From germline, CDR1 is KGHDR and CDR2 SFDVKD. DNA of the CDR3: TGTGCCACCAGTGTGGACCTTAGCACAGATACGCAGTATTTT. Translation: CATSVDLSTDTQYF.

The table lists this clonotype with many counts. The chain is built from TRBV27 and TRBJ2-7, with 9 bases identical to TRBD1. The CDR3 length is 15 residues. Losses at the gene ends were 3 bases for V and 2 bases for J; bases not matched to a gene: 5. Germline CDR1 reads MNHEY; CDR2 reads SMNVEV (reference sequence). CDR3 nucleotide sequence: TGTGCCAGCAGTTTCTGGGACAGGGTGACCTACGAGCAGTACTTC. It specifies CASSFWDRVTYEQYF.

This clonotype was observed a few times. The chain uses TRBV10-3 and TRBJ1-1, with 7 bases identical to TRBD1. The length of the CDR3 is 13 residues. Germline V CDR1 and CDR2: ENHRY, SYGVKD. V trimming: 4 bases; J trimming: 4 bases; junction bases outside the gene matches: 3. CDR3 residues: CAISGRDSTEAFF. DNA for the CDR3: TGTGCCATCAGTGGTCGGGACAGCACTGAAGCTTTCTTT.

This chain connects TRBV12-3 or TRBV12-4 to TRBJ2-3; perhaps D is TRBD1 or TRBD2 (5 bases each). There are 15 residues in the CDR3. Trimming left V 3 bases short and J 4 bases short, with 14 bases between. This chain's CDR3 is CASSLGELEADTQYF. Written as DNA, the CDR3 is TGTGCCAGCAGTTTGGGGGAGTTAGAGGCAGATACGCAGTATTTT.

This CDR3 is CSVPAGAGDTQYF. The CDR3, as DNA: TGCAGCGTCCCAGCGGGAGCCGGAGATACGCAGTATTTT. The rearrangement links TRBV29-1 to TRBJ2-3, with TRBD2 matching 8 bases. J gave up 5 bases and V 6 bases, and 7 bases lay outside the gene matches. CDR1 SQVTM and CDR2 ANQGSEA come from the germline V gene. The CDR3 consists of 13 residues.

The V call is TRBV10-3, the J call TRBJ2-1; 7 nucleotides line up with TRBD1. V shed 7 bases and J 4 bases; nucleotides not matched to a gene: 4. Germline CDR1 and CDR2: ENHRY and SYGVKD. The CDR3 runs to 13 residues. The CDR3 region has the DNA TGTGCCATCACGAGACAGGGTTACAATGAGCAGTTCTTC. It encodes CAITRQGYNEQFF.

The chain is built from TRBV28 and TRBJ2-1; 7 nucleotides align to TRBD2. The end of the DNA is better explained by TRBJ2-7, so the J call may be wrong. The CDR3 is 14 amino acids. CDR1 MDHEN and CDR2 SYDVKM come from the germline V gene. DNA of the CDR3: TGTGCCAGCAGTTTGGGGGGGGTGGACAATGAGCAGTACTTC. It yields the protein CASSLGGVDNEQYF.

This clonotype was seen only a few times. The chain employs TRBV4-1 and TRBJ1-2; 8 nucleotides line up with TRBD1. V dropped 4 bases and J dropped 1; count of bases not matched to a gene: 5. Germline V gives CDR1 MGHRA, CDR2 YSYEKL. The CDR3 spans 15 residues. DNA of the CDR3: TGCGCCAGCAGCCGAGTCACAGGGGGTAACTATGGCTACACCTTC. Residues: CASSRVTGGNYGYTF.

V usage is TRBV20-1 and J usage is TRBJ2-3; D remains unclear. The CDR3 is 12 amino acids. Germline lookup yields CDR1 DFQATT and CDR2 SNEGSKA (reference sequence). Between the trimmed V and J ends, which lost 6 bases and 8 bases, there was a span of 15 bases. The CDR3 reads CSARVASGTQYF. CDR3 bases: TGCAGTGCCCGGGTTGCGTCAGGTACGCAGTATTTT.

This rearrangement joins TRBV15 to TRBJ1-6; the D is unclear. V gave up 5 bases and J gave up 10 bases, with 15 bases separating them. Looked up from germline, CDR1 is LNHNV and CDR2 is YYDKDF (reference sequence). The CDR3 length is 14 residues. The CDR3 protein is CATSQEGFGSPLHF. The CDR3 coding sequence is TGTGCCACCAGCCAAGAAGGGTTTGGGTCACCCCTCCACTTT. The full variable domain, in which reference TRBV15 and TRBJ1-6 provide the parts outside the CDR3, is DAMVIQNPRYQVTQFGKPVTLSCSQTLNHNVMYWYQQKSSQAPKLLFHYYDKDFNNEADTPDNFQSRRPNTSFCFLDIRSPGLGDTAMYLCATSQEGFGSPLHFGNGTRLTVT.